This T cell receptor beta chain was retrieved from a study of T cell clonotyping in hematopoietic cell transplantation. Findings and caveats of the study: At the given depth, recipient repertoires were over 95% de novo clonotypes. Pathologically expanded recipient clonotypes increased progressively from day 30 to day 180 as diversity fell. CD4 and CD8 repertoire contributions could not be separated without sorting.

Assay: immunoSEQ multiplex PCR; the TCRdb copy retains only in-frame clones and omits some. The sample consists of approximately 14,000 clones, over 95% of them appearing once. The CDR3 has 14 amino acids. The V end lost 4 bases, the J end lost 5 bases, and 14 bases lay between the germline ends. In germline, CDR1 is SGHTA, CDR2 FQGNSA. Details on this clone: Its matching antigen is unknown.

The chain recombines TRBV7-2 with TRBJ2-5, with no clear D. This clonotype was sampled from a female patient between 50 and 60 years old who had an allogeneic stem cell transplant from an unrelated donor, so T cells may come from the graft donor. Some clones in this sample may be carry-over from other donors' samples. The starting material was peripheral blood mononuclear cells, obtained 30 days after allogeneic stem cell transplant. The CDR3 DNA reads as TGTGCCAGCAGCTCCTGGTACTACGGGGAGACCCAGTACTTC. Protein: CASSSWYYGETQYF. The whole variable domain, remainder taken from reference TRBV7-2 and TRBJ2-5, is GAGVSQSPSNKVTEKGKDVELRCDPISGHTALYWYRQSLGQGLEFLIYFQGNSAPDKSGLPSDRFSAERTGGSVSTLTIQRTQQEDSAVYLCASSSWYYGETQYFGPGTRLLVL.